The present TCR beta chain was sequenced within a study of T cell repertoires in cytomegalovirus infection. Whole-study context: Carrying CMV and the relevant HLA type showed in public TCR beta signatures. Study results and limitations: Within the response measured ex vivo, HLA-C-restricted CMV-specific TCR beta clonotypes were dominant.

With regard to this clonotype: The antigen is not known.

TCRdb reanalysed the reads using MiXCR and keeps one entry per CDR3 protein. The data show under 850,000 distinct CDR3 sequences, roughly 35% seen once. The CDR3 runs to 13 residues. V dropped 6 bases and J dropped 6; count of bases not matched to a gene: 7. From germline, CDR1 is MNHEY and CDR2 SVGAGI. The V and J genes are TRBV6-5 and TRBJ2-7; TRBD2 agrees at 8 bases. Material for sequencing was PBMCs. This receptor was obtained from a human donor in good health (CMV status not recorded). Some clones in this sample may be carry-over from other donors' samples. In nucleotides, the CDR3 is TGTGCCAGCAGGGCTAGCGGGCTAACCGAGCAGTACTTC. Translated, it gives CASRASGLTEQYF.